The entry that follows covers one T cell receptor (beta chain) sequence. The target antigen is unknown. This sample is part of a study of cytomegalovirus exposure and HLA in healthy donors. Study context: Among the approximately 400 genotyped donors, 81% were placed in the Caucasian-associated ancestry cluster.

Germline-derived CDR1 and CDR2 are SGHTA and FQGNSA. This CDR3 region has 14 residues. V lost 3 bases, J lost 2 bases, and 11 bases lay in between. Overall study results and limits: Later analysis showed most CMV-associated TCR beta chains appearing HLA-restricted. V- and J-gene trimming of TCR beta was linked (in a later analysis) to a missense DCLRE1C variant. V segments that were indistinguishable, TRBV6-2 and TRBV6-3 among them, were omitted from analysis.

The PCR contained 60 Vbeta and 13 Jbeta primers. Method: immunoSEQ multiplex PCR; TCRdb's copy keeps in-frame clones and lacks some. The sample lists 200,000 to 250,000 clones; 76% were seen once. This sequence originates from a man between 18 and 35 years old in good health and CMV-seronegative. What was sequenced was PBMCs. The J gene is TRBJ2-7, the V gene TRBV7-2, with TRBD2 as a possible D gene (6 bases). The DNA for the CDR3 is TGTGCCAGCAGCTTCGGGGGAAAACCCTACGAGCAGTACTTC. It yields the protein CASSFGGKPYEQYF.